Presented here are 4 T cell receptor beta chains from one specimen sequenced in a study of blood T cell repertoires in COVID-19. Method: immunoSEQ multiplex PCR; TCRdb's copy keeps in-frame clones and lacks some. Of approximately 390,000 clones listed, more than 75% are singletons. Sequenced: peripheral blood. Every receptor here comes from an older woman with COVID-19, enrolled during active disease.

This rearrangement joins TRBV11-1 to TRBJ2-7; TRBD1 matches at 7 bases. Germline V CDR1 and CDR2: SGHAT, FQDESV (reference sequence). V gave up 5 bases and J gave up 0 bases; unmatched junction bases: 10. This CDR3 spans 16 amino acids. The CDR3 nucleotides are TGTGCCAGCAGCCCCATGACAGGGCCCACCTCCTACGAGCAGTACTTC. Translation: CASSPMTGPTSYEQYF.

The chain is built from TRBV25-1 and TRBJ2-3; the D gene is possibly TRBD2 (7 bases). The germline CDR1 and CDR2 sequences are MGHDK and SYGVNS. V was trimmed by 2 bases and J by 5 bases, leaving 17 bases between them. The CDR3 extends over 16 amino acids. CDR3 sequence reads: CASSERGGERGDTQYF. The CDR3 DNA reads TGTGCCAGCAGTGAAAGGGGGGGAGAGCGGGGAGATACGCAGTATTTT.

Here the CDR3 DNA reads TGTGCCAGTAAAAGGACAGGTCGGGGCACAGATACGCAGTATTTT. Translating it yields CASKRTGRGTDTQYF. The chain joins TRBV19 to TRBJ2-3; 7 bases line up with TRBD1. Per the germline V gene, CDR1 is LNHDA and CDR2 is SQIVND (reference sequence). The CDR3 has 15 residues. Trimming took 7 bases from V and 1 from J; bases not matched to a gene: 8. Based on the CDR3 plus reference TRBV19 and TRBJ2-3, the full variable domain is DGGITQSPKYLFRKEGQNVTLSCEQNLNHDAMYWYRQDPGQGLRLIYYSQIVNDFQKGDIAEGYSVSREKKESFPLTVTSAQKNPTAFYLCASKRTGRGTDTQYFGPGTRLTVL.

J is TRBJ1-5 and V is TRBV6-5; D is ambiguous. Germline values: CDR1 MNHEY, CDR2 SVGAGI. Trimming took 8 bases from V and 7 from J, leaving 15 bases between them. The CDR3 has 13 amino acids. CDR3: CASETRVEQPQHF. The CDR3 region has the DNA TGTGCCAGCGAGACGAGGGTTGAGCAGCCCCAGCATTTT.